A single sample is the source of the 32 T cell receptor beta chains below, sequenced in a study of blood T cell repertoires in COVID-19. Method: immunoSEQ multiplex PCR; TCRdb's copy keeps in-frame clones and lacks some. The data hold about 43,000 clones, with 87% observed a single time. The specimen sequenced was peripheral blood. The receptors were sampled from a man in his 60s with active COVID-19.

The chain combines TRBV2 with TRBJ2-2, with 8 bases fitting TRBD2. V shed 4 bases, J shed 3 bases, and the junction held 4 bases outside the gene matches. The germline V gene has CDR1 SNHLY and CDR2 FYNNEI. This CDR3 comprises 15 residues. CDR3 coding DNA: TGTGCCAGCAGTGTTTCGACTAGCGACACCGGGGAGCTGTTTTTT. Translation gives CASSVSTSDTGELFF. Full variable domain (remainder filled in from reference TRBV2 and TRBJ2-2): EPEVTQTPSHQVTQMGQEVILRCVPISNHLYFYWYRQILGQKVEFLVSFYNNEISEKSEIFDDQFSVERPDGSNFTLKIRSTKLEDSAMYFCASSVSTSDTGELFFGEGSRLTVL.

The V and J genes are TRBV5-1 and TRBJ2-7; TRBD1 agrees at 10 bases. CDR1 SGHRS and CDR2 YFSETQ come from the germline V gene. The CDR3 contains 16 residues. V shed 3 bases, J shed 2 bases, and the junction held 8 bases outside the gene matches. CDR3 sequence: CASSSGQGVGTYEQYF. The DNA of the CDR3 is TGCGCCAGCAGCTCCGGACAGGGGGTTGGGACCTACGAGCAGTACTTC.

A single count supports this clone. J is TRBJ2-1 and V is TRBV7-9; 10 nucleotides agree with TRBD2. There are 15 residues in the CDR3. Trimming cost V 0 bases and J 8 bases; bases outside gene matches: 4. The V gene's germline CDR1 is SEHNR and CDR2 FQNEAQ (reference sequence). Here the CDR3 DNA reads TGTGCCAGCAGCTTAGCCAGCGGGGGGGATGATGAGCAGTTCTTC. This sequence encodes CASSLASGGDDEQFF.

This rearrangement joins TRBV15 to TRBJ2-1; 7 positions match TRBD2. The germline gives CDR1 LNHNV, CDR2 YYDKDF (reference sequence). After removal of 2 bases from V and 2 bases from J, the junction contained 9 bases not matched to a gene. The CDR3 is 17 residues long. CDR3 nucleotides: TGTGCCACCAGCAGAAGCCTCCCTAGCGGAACCTACAATGAGCAGTTCTTC. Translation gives CATSRSLPSGTYNEQFF.

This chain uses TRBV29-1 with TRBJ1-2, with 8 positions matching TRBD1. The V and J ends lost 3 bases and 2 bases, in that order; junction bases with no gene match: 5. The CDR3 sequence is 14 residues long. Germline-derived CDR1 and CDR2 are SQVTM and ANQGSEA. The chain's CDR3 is CSVDDTGGNYGYTF. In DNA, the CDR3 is TGCAGCGTTGATGATACAGGGGGGAACTATGGCTACACCTTC.

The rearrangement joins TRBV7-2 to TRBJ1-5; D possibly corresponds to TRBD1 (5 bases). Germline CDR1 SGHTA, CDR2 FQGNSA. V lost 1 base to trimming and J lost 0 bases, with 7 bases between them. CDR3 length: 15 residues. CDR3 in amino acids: CASSLGGYSNQPQHF. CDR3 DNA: TGTGCCAGCAGCTTAGGGGGCTATAGCAATCAGCCCCAGCATTTT.

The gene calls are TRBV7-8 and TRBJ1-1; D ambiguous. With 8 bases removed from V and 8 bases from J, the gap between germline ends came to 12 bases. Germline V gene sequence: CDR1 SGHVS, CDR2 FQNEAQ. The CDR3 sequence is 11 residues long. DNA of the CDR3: TGTGCCAGCGCAAGGGAGCAGGAAGCTTTCTTT. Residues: CASAREQEAFF.

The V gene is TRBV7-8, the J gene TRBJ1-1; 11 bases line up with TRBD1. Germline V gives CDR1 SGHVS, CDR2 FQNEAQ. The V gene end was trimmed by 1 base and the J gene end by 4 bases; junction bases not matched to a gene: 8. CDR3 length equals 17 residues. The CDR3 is CASSLVGQGGFVTEAFF. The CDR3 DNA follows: TGTGCCAGCAGCTTAGTGGGACAGGGGGGGTTCGTCACTGAAGCTTTCTTT.

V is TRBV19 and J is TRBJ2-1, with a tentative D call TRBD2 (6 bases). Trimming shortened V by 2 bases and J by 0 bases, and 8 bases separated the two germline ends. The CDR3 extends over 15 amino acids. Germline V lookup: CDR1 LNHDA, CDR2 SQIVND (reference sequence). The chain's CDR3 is CASSITGSSYNEQFF. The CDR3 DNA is TGTGCCAGTAGTATAACCGGGAGCTCCTACAATGAGCAGTTCTTC.

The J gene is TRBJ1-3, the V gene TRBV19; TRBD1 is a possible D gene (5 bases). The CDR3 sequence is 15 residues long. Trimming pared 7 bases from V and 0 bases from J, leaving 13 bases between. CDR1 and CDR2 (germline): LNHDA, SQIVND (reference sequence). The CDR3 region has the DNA TGTGCCAGTAACCAATGGGGCAGCTCTGGAAACACCATATATTTT. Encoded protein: CASNQWGSSGNTIYF.

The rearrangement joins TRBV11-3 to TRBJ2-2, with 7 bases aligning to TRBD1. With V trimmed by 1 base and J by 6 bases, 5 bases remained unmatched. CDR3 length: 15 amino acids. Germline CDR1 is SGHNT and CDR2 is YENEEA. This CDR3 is CASSLGGGAAGELFF. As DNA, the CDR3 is TGTGCCAGCAGCTTAGGAGGGGGCGCCGCCGGGGAGCTGTTTTTT.

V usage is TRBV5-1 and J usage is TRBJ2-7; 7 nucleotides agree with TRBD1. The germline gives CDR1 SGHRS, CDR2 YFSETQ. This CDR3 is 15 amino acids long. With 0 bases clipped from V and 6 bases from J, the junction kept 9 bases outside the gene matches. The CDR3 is CASSLAVDRVGEQYF. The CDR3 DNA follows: TGCGCCAGCAGCTTGGCCGTAGACAGGGTGGGCGAGCAGTACTTC.

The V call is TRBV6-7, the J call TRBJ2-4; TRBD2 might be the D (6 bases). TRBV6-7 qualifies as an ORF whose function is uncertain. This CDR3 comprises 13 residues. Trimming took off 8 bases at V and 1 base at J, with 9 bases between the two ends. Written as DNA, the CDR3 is TGTGCCAGCTTACGGGGGGCCAAAAACATTCAGTACTTC. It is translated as CASLRGAKNIQYF.

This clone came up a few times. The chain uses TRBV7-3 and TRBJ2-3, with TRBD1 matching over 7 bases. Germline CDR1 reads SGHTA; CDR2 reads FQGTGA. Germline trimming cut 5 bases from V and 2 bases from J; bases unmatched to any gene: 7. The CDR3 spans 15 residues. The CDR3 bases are TGTGCCAGCAGCCTATCGGGACAGAACACAGATACGCAGTATTTT. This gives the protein CASSLSGQNTDTQYF.

This CDR3 reads CSVAGTSGYRELFF. DNA for the CDR3: TGCAGCGTCGCCGGGACTAGCGGTTACCGGGAGCTGTTTTTT. The V gene is TRBV29-1, the J gene TRBJ2-2, with 11 bases fitting TRBD2. This CDR3 is built from 14 residues. The V gene's germline CDR1 is SQVTM and CDR2 ANQGSEA. Trimming cost V 6 bases and J 9 bases; bases outside gene matches: 9.

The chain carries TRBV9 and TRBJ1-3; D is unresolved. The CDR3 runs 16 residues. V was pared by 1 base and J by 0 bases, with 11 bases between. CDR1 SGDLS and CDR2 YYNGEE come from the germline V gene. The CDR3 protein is CASSVNRHSSGNTIYF. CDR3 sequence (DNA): TGTGCCAGCAGCGTAAACCGACATTCCTCTGGAAACACCATATATTTT.

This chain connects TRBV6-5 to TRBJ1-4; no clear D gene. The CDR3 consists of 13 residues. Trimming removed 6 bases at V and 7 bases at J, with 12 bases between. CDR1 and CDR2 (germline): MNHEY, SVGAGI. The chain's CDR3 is CASRATMAEKLFF. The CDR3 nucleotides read TGTGCCAGCAGGGCCACCATGGCTGAAAAACTGTTTTTT.

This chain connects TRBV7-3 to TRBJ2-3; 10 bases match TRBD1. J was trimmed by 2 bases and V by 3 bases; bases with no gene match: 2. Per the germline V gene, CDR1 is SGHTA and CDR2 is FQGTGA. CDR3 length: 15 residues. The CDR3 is CASSFGQGDTDTQYF. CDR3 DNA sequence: TGTGCCAGCAGCTTCGGACAGGGGGACACAGATACGCAGTATTTT.

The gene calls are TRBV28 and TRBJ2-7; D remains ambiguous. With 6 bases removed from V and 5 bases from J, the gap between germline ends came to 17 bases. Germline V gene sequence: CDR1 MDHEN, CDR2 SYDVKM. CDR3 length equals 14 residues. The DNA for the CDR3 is TGTGCCAGCAGCCGCCCGGAACAGTACGACGAGCAGTACTTC. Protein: CASSRPEQYDEQYF.

The CDR3 sequence is CASSTPQGGGYTF. CDR3 sequence (DNA): TGTGCCAGCAGTACCCCCCAGGGTGGTGGCTACACCTTC. The chain links TRBV28 to TRBJ1-2; TRBD1 might be the D (5 bases). CDR3 length: 13 amino acids. Looked up from germline, CDR1 is MDHEN and CDR2 is SYDVKM. V lost 5 bases, J lost 7 bases, and 14 bases lay in between.

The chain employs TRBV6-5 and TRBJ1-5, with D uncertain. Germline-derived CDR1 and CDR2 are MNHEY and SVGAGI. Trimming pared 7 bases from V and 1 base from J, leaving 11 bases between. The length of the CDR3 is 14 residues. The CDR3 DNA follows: TGTGCCAGCACCTCGACCGGGAGCAATCAGCCCCAGCATTTT. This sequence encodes CASTSTGSNQPQHF.

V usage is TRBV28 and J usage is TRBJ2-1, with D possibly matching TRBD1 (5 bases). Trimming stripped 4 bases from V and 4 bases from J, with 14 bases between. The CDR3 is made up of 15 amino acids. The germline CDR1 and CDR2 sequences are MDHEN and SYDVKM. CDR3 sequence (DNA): TGTGCCAGCAGTTCCAGGGTAGTGGCTTACAATGAGCAGTTCTTC. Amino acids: CASSSRVVAYNEQFF.

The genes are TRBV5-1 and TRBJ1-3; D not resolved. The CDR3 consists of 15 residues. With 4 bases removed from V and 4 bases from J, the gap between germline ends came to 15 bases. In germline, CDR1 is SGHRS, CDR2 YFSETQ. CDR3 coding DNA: TGCGCCAGCAGCACCCATGGAGGAGACGGAAACACCATATATTTT. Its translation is CASSTHGGDGNTIYF.

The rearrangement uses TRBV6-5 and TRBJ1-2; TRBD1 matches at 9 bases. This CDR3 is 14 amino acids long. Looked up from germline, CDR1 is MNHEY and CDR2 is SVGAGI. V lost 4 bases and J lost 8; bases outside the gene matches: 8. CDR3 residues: CASSFGTGIGGYTF. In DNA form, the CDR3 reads TGTGCCAGCAGTTTTGGGACAGGGATAGGGGGCTACACCTTC.

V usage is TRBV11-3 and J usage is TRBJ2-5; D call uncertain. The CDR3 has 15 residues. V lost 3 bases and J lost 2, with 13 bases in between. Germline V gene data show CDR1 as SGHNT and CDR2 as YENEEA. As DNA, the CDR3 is TGTGCCAGCAGCTTTGGAAGCAAGGAGCAAGAGACCCAGTACTTC. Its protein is CASSFGSKEQETQYF.

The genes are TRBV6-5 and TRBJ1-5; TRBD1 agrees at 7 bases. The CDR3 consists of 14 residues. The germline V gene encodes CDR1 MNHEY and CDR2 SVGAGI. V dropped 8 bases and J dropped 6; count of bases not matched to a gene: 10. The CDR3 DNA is TGTGCCAGCCGAGACAGGGTAGGGGGTCAGCCCCAGCATTTT. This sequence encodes CASRDRVGGQPQHF.

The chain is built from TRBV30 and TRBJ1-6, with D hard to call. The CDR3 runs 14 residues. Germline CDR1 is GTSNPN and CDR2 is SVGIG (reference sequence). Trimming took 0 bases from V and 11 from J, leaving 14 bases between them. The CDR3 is CAWSVQFEKPPLHF. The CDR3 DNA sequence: TGTGCCTGGAGTGTACAGTTCGAAAAACCACCCCTCCACTTT.

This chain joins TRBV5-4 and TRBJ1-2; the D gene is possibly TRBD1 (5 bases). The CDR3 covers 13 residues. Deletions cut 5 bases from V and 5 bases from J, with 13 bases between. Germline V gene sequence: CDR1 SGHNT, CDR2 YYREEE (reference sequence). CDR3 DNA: TGTGCCAGCAGTACAACAGGACCTTATGGCTACACCTTC. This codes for CASSTTGPYGYTF.

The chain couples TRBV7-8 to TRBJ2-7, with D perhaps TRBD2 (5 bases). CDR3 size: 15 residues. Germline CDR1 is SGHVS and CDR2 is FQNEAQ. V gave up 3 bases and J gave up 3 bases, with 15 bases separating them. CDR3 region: CASSLGLRDFYEQYF. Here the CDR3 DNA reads TGTGCCAGCAGCTTGGGCCTTCGGGATTTCTACGAGCAGTACTTC.

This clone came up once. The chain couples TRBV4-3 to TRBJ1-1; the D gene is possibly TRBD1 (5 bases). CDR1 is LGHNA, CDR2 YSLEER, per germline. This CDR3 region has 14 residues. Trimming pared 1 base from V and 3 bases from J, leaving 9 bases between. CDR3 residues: CASSQVSRDTEAFF. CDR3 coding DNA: TGCGCCAGCAGCCAAGTGTCCAGGGACACTGAAGCTTTCTTT.

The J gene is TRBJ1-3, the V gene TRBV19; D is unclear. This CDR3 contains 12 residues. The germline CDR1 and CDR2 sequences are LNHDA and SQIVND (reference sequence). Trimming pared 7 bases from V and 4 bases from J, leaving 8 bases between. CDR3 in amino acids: CASTLSGNTIYF. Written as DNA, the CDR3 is TGTGCCAGTACCCTTTCCGGAAACACCATATATTTT.

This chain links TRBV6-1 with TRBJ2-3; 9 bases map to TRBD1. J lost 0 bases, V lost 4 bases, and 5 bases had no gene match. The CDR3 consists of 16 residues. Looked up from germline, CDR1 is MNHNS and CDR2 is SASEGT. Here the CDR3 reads CASSATGGSSTDTQYF. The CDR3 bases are TGTGCCAGCAGTGCCACAGGGGGCAGTAGCACAGATACGCAGTATTTT.